Listed below are T cell receptor beta chains from one sample, sequenced in a study of T cells in Graves' hyperthyroidism and ophthalmopathy. Each CDR3 protein gets one entry after TCRdb re-called the multiplex PCR reads with MiXCR. The sample records around 350,000 distinct CDR3 sequences, approximately 14% being singletons. The sequencing input was blood. Every receptor here comes from a woman aged 18-29 years with Graves' hyperthyroidism that later progressed to Graves' ophthalmopathy. Both conserved end residues are part of each CDR3. A D gene is named only where the DNA matches it firmly. Clone sizes are given selectively: once, few, many, or a class where the clone is expanded.

d_gene	v_gene	j_gene	abundance	CDR3aa	CDR3nt
.	TRBV6-1	TRBJ1-1	many	CASNLVTEAFF	TGTGCCAGCAATCTAGTCACTGAAGCTTTCTTT
TRBD1	TRBV6-5	TRBJ2-2	.	CASSYSAGGGAGELFF	TGTGCCAGCAGCTATTCGGCAGGGGGCGGCGCCGGGGAGCTGTTTTTT
.	TRBV10-3	TRBJ2-3	.	CAISEPSGGTDSTDTQYF	TGTGCCATCAGTGAGCCGAGCGGCGGGACGGATAGCACAGATACGCAGTATTTT
.	TRBV28	TRBJ2-1	many	CASSLLGKDEQFF	TGTGCCAGCAGTTTATTAGGGAAGGATGAGCAGTTCTTC
.	TRBV27	TRBJ1-5	.	CASSPIGYSNQPQHF	TGTGCCAGCAGTCCGATAGGATATAGCAATCAGCCCCAGCATTTT
.	TRBV10-3	TRBJ2-2	many	CAITTRTGTGELFF	TGTGCCATCACCACCAGAACAGGGACCGGGGAGCTGTTTTTT
.	TRBV6-1	TRBJ1-1	many	CASSGGSRGVGLEAFF	TGTGCCAGCAGTGGGGGGAGTAGAGGGGTGGGACTTGAAGCTTTCTTT
.	TRBV11-2	TRBJ1-6	many	CASSLARLLGNSPLHF	TGTGCCAGCAGCTTAGCTCGGCTTTTAGGAAATTCACCCCTCCACTTT
.	TRBV6-5	TRBJ1-5	few	CASSYATEPQHF	TGTGCCAGCAGTTACGCGACGGAGCCCCAGCATTTT
TRBD1	TRBV28	TRBJ2-1	many	CASSYDRGYNEQFF	TGTGCCAGCAGTTACGACAGGGGTTACAATGAGCAGTTCTTC
.	TRBV6-2/TRBV6-3	TRBJ1-1	.	CASDGGWNTEAFF	TGTGCCAGTGACGGGGGGTGGAACACTGAAGCTTTCTTT
TRBD1	TRBV19	TRBJ2-7	many	CASSPYAGTGGYEQYF	TGTGCCAGTAGCCCCTACGCCGGGACAGGGGGCTACGAGCAGTACTTC
.	TRBV6-1	TRBJ2-1	many	CASRPHQNNEQFF	TGTGCCAGCAGACCCCATCAGAACAATGAGCAGTTCTTC
.	TRBV7-9	TRBJ2-1	many	CASSSTLDNEQFF	TGTGCCAGCAGCTCCACGCTAGATAATGAGCAGTTCTTC
.	TRBV10-3	TRBJ2-1	.	CAISDGLAVINEQFF	TGTGCCATCAGTGACGGCCTAGCAGTAATAAATGAGCAGTTCTTC
TRBD1	TRBV9	TRBJ2-7	.	CASSGDRGSGEQYF	TGTGCCAGCAGCGGGGACAGGGGGTCGGGCGAGCAGTACTTC
.	TRBV3-1	TRBJ1-6	few	CASSQGLVSPLHF	TGTGCCAGCAGCCAAGGCCTGGTTTCACCCCTCCACTTT
.	TRBV27	TRBJ2-6	.	CASRSGRGGANVLTF	TGTGCCAGCCGTTCGGGGCGAGGTGGGGCCAACGTCCTGACTTTC
.	TRBV9	TRBJ1-6	few	CASSGHDRQYNSPLHF	TGTGCCAGCAGCGGACACGACAGGCAGTATAATTCACCCCTCCACTTT
.	TRBV3-1	TRBJ1-6	.	CASSQVEYSPLHF	TGTGCCAGCAGCCAAGTCGAGTATTCACCCCTCCACTTT
.	TRBV28	TRBJ1-6	many	CASSLLSLHF	TGTGCCAGCAGTTTGTTGTCCCTCCACTTT
.	TRBV6-1	TRBJ1-5	few	CASSQEAVSNQPQHF	TGTGCCAGCAGTCAAGAGGCCGTGAGCAATCAGCCCCAGCATTTT
TRBD1	TRBV12-3/TRBV12-4	TRBJ2-7	many	CAGSPSFDRGHEQYF	TGTGCCGGCAGTCCATCGTTTGACAGGGGGCACGAGCAGTACTTC
TRBD1	TRBV20-1	TRBJ2-2	many	CSASGTGTGGDTGELFF	TGCAGTGCTAGTGGGACCGGGACAGGGGGAGACACCGGGGAGCTGTTTTTT
.	TRBV5-1	TRBJ2-7	many	CASSLVGGQYEQYF	TGCGCCAGCAGCTTGGTAGGTGGTCAGTACGAGCAGTACTTC
TRBD1	TRBV20-1	TRBJ1-5	.	CSAREPTGGNQPQHF	TGCAGTGCTAGAGAACCGACAGGGGGCAATCAGCCCCAGCATTTT
.	TRBV28	TRBJ2-6	.	CASRPLATYSGANVLTF	TGTGCCAGCAGGCCACTAGCAACCTACTCTGGGGCCAACGTCCTGACTTTC
.	TRBV15	TRBJ1-3	few	CATSRDWGSGNTIYF	TGTGCCACCAGCAGAGATTGGGGGTCTGGAAACACCATATATTTT
.	TRBV20-1	TRBJ1-6	.	CSADGPSPLHF	TGCAGTGCTGACGGCCCATCACCCCTCCACTTT
.	TRBV27	TRBJ2-6	many	CASHPSYSGANVLTF	TGTGCCAGCCACCCCTCATACTCTGGGGCCAACGTCCTGACTTTC
.	TRBV13	TRBJ2-1	many	CASSATGRPTFF	TGTGCCAGCAGCGCCACGGGACGCCCTACGTTCTTC
.	TRBV20-1	TRBJ2-7	.	CSARFASLSYEQYF	TGCAGTGCTAGATTTGCTAGTCTTTCCTACGAGCAGTACTTC
.	TRBV2	TRBJ2-1	.	CASRREHYNEQFF	TGTGCCAGCAGAAGAGAACACTACAATGAGCAGTTCTTC
TRBD2	TRBV18	TRBJ2-1	many	CASSPMRTSGNNEQFF	TGTGCCAGCTCACCAATGAGGACTAGCGGGAACAATGAGCAGTTCTTC
.	TRBV7-2	TRBJ2-5	many	CASSLSGRETQYF	TGTGCCAGCAGCTTATCGGGACGAGAGACCCAGTACTTC
TRBD2	TRBV28	TRBJ2-1	.	CASNLTLGTSGANEQFF	TGTGCCAGCAACCTTACCCTCGGGACTAGCGGGGCCAATGAGCAGTTCTTC
.	TRBV7-9	TRBJ2-7	many	CASSSSGLTYEQYF	TGTGCCAGCAGCTCCTCAGGGTTGACCTACGAGCAGTACTTC
TRBD2	TRBV28	TRBJ2-7	many	CASRFRTSGRNIQYF	TGTGCCAGCAGGTTTCGGACTAGCGGGAGGAATATTCAGTACTTC
TRBD2	TRBV27	TRBJ2-1	many	CASSPRTSGRNEQFF	TGTGCCAGCAGTCCCCGGACTAGCGGGAGAAATGAGCAGTTCTTC
.	TRBV30	TRBJ2-2	many	CAWTTRAFRTGELFF	TGTGCCTGGACGACCCGAGCATTTAGGACCGGGGAGCTGTTTTTT
.	TRBV30	TRBJ2-7	few	CAWSKPGRVGLYEQYF	TGTGCCTGGAGTAAGCCCGGCAGGGTGGGGCTCTACGAGCAGTACTTC